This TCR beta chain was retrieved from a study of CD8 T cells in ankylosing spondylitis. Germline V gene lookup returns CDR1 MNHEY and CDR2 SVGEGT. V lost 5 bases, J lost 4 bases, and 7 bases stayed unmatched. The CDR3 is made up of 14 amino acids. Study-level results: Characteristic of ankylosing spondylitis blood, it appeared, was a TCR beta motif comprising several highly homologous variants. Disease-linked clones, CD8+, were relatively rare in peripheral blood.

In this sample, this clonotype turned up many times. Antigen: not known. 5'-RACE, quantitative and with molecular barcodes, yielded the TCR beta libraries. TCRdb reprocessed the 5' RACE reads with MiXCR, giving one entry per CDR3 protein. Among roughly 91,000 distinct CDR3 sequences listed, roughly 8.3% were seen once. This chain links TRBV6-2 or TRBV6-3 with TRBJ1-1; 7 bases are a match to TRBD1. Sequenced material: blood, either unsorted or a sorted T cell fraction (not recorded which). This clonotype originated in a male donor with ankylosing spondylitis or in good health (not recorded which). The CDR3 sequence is CASSDRVGGTEAFF. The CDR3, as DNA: TGTGCCAGCAGTGACAGGGTTGGTGGCACTGAAGCTTTCTTT.